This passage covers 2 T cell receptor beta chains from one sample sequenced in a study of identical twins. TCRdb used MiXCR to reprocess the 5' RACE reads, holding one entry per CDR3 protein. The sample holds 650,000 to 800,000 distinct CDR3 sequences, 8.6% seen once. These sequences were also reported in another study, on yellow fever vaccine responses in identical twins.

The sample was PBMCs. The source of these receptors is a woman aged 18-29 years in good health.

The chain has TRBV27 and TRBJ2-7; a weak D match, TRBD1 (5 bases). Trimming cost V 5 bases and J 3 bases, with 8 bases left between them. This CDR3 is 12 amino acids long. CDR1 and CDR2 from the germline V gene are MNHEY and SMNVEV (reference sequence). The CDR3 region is CASSRTFYEQYF. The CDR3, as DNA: TGTGCCAGCAGTCGGACATTCTACGAGCAGTACTTC.

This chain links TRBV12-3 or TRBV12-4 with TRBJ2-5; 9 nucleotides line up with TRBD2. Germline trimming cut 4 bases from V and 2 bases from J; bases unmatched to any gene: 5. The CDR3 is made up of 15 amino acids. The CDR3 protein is CASSWDLAGQETQYF. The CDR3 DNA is TGTGCCAGCAGTTGGGATCTAGCGGGACAAGAGACCCAGTACTTC.